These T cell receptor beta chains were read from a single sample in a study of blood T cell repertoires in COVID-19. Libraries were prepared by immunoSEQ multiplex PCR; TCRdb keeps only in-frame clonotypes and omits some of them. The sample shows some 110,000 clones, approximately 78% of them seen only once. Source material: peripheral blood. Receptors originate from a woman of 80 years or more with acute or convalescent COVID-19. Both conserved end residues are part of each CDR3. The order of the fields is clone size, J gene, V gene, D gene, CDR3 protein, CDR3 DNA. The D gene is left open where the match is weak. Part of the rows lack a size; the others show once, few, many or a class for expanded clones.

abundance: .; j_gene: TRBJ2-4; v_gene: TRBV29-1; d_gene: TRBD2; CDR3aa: CSAIGLAVLAKNIQYF; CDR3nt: TGCAGCGCTATCGGACTAGCGGTACTAGCCAAAAACATTCAGTACTTC
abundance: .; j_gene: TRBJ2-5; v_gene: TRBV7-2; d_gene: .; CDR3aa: CASSQRFETQYF; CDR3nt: TGTGCCAGCAGCCAGCGGTTTGAGACCCAGTACTTC
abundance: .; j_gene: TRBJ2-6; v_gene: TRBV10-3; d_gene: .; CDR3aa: CASRRGLESSGANVLTF; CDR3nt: TGTGCCTCTCGAAGGGGACTGGAGAGCTCTGGGGCCAACGTCCTGACTTTC
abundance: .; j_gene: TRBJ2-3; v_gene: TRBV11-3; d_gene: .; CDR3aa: CASSFSATQNTQYF; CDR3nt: TGTGCCAGCAGCTTCTCGGCTACACAGAATACGCAGTATTTT
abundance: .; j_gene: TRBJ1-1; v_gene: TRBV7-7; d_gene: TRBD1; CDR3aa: CASSKTGTGGDGPMNTEAFF; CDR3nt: TGTGCCAGCAGCAAAACCGGGACAGGGGGTGATGGGCCGATGAACACTGAAGCTTTCTTT
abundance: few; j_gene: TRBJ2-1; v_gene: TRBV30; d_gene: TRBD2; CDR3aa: CASTLAGGTHYSYNEQFF; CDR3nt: TGTGCCTCAACATTAGCGGGAGGTACCCATTACTCCTACAATGAGCAGTTCTTC
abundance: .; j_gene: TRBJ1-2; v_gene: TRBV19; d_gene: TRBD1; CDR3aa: CASSQAGGGPPYGYTF; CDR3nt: TGTGCCAGTAGCCAGGCGGGAGGGGGCCCACCCTATGGCTACACCTTC
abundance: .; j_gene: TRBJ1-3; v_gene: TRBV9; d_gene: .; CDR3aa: CASSLVGNTIYF; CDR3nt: TGTGCCAGCAGCCTCGTAGGAAACACCATATATTTT
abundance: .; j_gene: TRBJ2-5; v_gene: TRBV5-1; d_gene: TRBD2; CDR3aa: CASSFAGEETQYF; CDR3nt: TGCGCCAGCAGCTTTGCGGGAGAAGAGACCCAGTACTTC
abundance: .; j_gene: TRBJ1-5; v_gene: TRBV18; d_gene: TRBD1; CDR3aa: CASSPGQGEQPQHF; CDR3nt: TGTGCCAGCTCACCAGGACAGGGTGAACAGCCCCAGCATTTT
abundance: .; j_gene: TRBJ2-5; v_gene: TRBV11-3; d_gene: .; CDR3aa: CASSLGRGKGQETQYF; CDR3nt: TGTGCCAGCAGCTTAGGCCGGGGGAAGGGGCAAGAGACCCAGTACTTC
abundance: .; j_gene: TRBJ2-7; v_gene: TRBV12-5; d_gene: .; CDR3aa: CASGLVQGGSYEQYF; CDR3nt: TGTGCTAGTGGTTTGGTACAGGGTGGCTCCTACGAGCAGTACTTC
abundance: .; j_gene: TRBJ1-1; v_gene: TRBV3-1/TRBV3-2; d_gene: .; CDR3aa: CASSSLGGTEAFF; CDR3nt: TGTGCCAGCAGCTCATTAGGGGGCACTGAAGCTTTCTTT
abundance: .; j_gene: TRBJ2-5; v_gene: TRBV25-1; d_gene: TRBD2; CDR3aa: CASSELKTSGSEETQYF; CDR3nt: TGTGCCAGCAGTGAATTGAAGACTAGCGGGAGTGAAGAGACCCAGTACTTC
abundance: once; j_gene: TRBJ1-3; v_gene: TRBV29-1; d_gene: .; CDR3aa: CSVLRADLGNTIYF; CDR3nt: TGCAGCGTCCTGAGGGCAGATCTTGGAAACACCATATATTTT
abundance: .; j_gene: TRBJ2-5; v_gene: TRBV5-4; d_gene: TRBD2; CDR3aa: CASSSGTSGAQETQYF; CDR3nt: TGTGCCAGCAGCTCCGGGACTAGCGGGGCGCAAGAGACCCAGTACTTC
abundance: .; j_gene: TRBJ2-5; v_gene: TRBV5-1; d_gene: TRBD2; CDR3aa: CASSLGLAGNQETQYF; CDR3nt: TGCGCCAGCAGCTTGGGATTAGCGGGAAACCAAGAGACCCAGTACTTC
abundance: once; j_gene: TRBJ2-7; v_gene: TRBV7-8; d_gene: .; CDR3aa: CASSLVGRGDEQYF; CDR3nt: TGTGCCAGCAGCTTAGTGGGCCGGGGAGACGAGCAGTACTTC
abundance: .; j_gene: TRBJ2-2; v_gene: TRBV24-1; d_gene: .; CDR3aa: CATSDHNIARTAASGELFF; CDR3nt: TGTGCCACCAGTGATCACAACATAGCCAGGACTGCAGCCTCCGGGGAGCTGTTTTTT
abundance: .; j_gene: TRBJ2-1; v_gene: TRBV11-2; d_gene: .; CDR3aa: CASSVQGDEQFF; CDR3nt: TGTGCCAGCAGCGTTCAGGGCGATGAGCAGTTCTTC
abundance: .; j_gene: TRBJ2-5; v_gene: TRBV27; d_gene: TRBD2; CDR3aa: CASSARAGSAETQYF; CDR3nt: TGTGCCAGCAGTGCTCGAGCGGGAAGCGCAGAGACCCAGTACTTC
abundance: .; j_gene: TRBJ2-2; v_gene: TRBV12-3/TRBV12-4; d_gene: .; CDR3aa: CASSLRGTGELFF; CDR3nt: TGTGCCAGCAGTTTAAGGGGGACCGGGGAGCTGTTTTTT
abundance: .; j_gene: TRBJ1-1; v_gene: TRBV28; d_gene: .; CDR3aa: CASSYPGRTEAFF; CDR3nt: TGTGCCAGCAGTTACCCAGGTCGGACTGAAGCTTTCTTT
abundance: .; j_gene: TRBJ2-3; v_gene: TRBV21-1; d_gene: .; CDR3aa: CASSSDFGTSGTDTQYF; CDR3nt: TGTGCCAGCAGCAGCGATTTTGGGACTAGCGGCACAGATACGCAGTATTTT
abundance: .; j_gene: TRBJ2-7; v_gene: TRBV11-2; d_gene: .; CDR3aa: CASSLNSLSTYEQYF; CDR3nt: TGTGCCAGCAGCTTAAACAGTCTCTCTACCTACGAGCAGTACTTC
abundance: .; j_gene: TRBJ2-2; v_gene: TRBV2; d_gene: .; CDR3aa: CASHRENTGELFF; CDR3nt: TGTGCCAGCCACAGGGAAAACACCGGGGAGCTGTTTTTT
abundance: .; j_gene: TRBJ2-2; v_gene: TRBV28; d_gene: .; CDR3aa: CASISANTGELFF; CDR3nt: TGTGCCAGCATTTCGGCGAACACCGGGGAGCTGTTTTTT
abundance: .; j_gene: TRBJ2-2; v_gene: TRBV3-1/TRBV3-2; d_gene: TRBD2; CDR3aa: CASSQFRGGGELFF; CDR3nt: TGTGCCAGCAGCCAGTTCCGGGGAGGGGGGGAGCTGTTTTTT
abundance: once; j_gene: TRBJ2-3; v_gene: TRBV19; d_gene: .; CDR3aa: CATPNTDTQYF; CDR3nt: TGTGCCACCCCAAACACAGATACGCAGTATTTT